Sequencing of this T cell receptor (beta chain) was carried out in a study of lymphopenia after photon versus proton radiotherapy. Repertoires were generated with immunoSEQ multiplex PCR, while TCRdb's copy carries only in-frame clones and drops some. Of 26,000 or so clones listed, 81% are singletons. The study's findings and limits: Photon-treated patients lost naive T cells and TCR diversity; proton-treated stayed stable. Post-nadir TCR diversity decline inversely tracked overall survival among those who died. Survival link was tested only in deceased patients; proton benefit remains a possibility.

This clone was found once. Its cognate antigen is unknown. CDR1 is MNHNS, CDR2 SASEGT, per germline. V lost 7 bases and J 5 bases, leaving 14 bases between the germline ends. The CDR3 contains 14 residues. The sequences come from peripheral blood, collected from a patient treated with photon-based radiotherapy. This chain uses TRBV6-1 with TRBJ1-4, with D possibly matching TRBD1 (5 bases). This receptor was identified in a middle-aged man with gastric cancer. The CDR3 region has the DNA TGTGCCAGCATCGGGGGGGGTGAGAATGAAAAACTGTTTTTT. It specifies CASIGGGENEKLFF.